These T cell receptor beta chains were read from a single sample in a study of blood T cell repertoires in COVID-19. This table comes from immunoSEQ multiplex PCR, and its TCRdb copy is limited to in-frame clones, with some not included. Found here are about 24,000 clones, roughly nine tenths of them singletons; the top ten hold roughly a fifth. What was sequenced was peripheral blood. These receptors came from a human donor in a cohort sampled during active COVID-19. Both conserved end residues are trimmed from each CDR3.

v_gene: TRBV19; CDR3aa: ASSKREGYNEQF
v_gene: TRBV10-3; CDR3aa: AISETTQGAGGYT
v_gene: TRBV12-3/TRBV12-4; CDR3aa: ASSRTRDEQY
v_gene: TRBV5-6; CDR3aa: ASSLAPTRSNQPQH
v_gene: TRBV12-3/TRBV12-4; CDR3aa: ASSTVEQF
v_gene: TRBV5-1; CDR3aa: ASSLLRPTGDEQF
v_gene: TRBV6-1; CDR3aa: ASSEVGSDEQY
v_gene: TRBV5-4; CDR3aa: ASSLAVNQETQY
v_gene: TRBV10-3; CDR3aa: AISEGTPPGTGELF
v_gene: TRBV5-1; CDR3aa: ASSWRGAVVGPYEQY
v_gene: TRBV19; CDR3aa: ASTPTSAGGETQY
v_gene: TRBV19; CDR3aa: ASMRRENTEAF
v_gene: TRBV6-5; CDR3aa: ASSPMGQYEQY
v_gene: TRBV27; CDR3aa: ASSPNRGGTGAYNEQF
v_gene: TRBV13; CDR3aa: ASSGFVGRFGTEAF
v_gene: TRBV3-1/TRBV3-2; CDR3aa: ASSQDPGLNTEAF
v_gene: TRBV27; CDR3aa: ASPSPQGATNEKLF
v_gene: TRBV5-6; CDR3aa: ASSVSGQPQH
v_gene: TRBV6-5; CDR3aa: ASVDSGTHEQF